The present entry profiles one T cell receptor (beta chain) with its context. The entry originates in a study of T cells in Graves' hyperthyroidism and ophthalmopathy. TCR beta CDR3 region amplification was performed from RNA transcripts. HTBI primers were employed in a first-round RT-PCR of the TCR CDR3. TCRdb used MiXCR to reprocess the multiplex PCR reads, holding one entry per CDR3 protein. Of 250,000 to 300,000 distinct CDR3 sequences in the sample, 15% to 20% were seen once. This CDR3 is built from 16 residues. J gave up 4 bases and V 0 bases, and 6 bases lay outside the gene matches. Germline values: CDR1 LGHNA, CDR2 YSLEER.

This sequence joins TRBV4-3 and TRBJ1-5; 7 positions agree with TRBD1. The material sequenced was blood. The receptor comes from a woman aged 55-75 years with Graves' ophthalmopathy. The CDR3 spells CASSQDYRGENQPQHF. For the CDR3, the DNA is TGCGCCAGCAGCCAAGATTACAGGGGAGAAAATCAGCCCCAGCATTTT.